The clone carrying this T cell receptor (beta chain) was seen repeatedly, ten times or more. The germline gives CDR1 MGHRA, CDR2 YSYEKL. V was clipped by 1 base and J by 3 bases, with 7 bases between them. This CDR3 comprises 13 residues. MiXCR was run by TCRdb on the 5' RACE reads, yielding one entry per CDR3 protein. The data hold about 32,000 distinct CDR3 sequences, with 24% observed a single time. Sequenced input: memory CD4+ T cells sorted from blood. The subset was: memory CD4+ T cells, CD4+CD45RO+CD25-. The receptor's source is a female donor with breast cancer. The chain has TRBV4-1 and TRBJ2-7, with D hard to call. CDR3 region: CASSQVTSYEQYF. Written as DNA, the CDR3 is TGCGCCAGCAGCCAAGTTACAAGCTACGAGCAGTACTTC.